The rows below give T cell receptor beta chains drawn from one sample of a study of shared clonotypes between healthy human individuals. Only in-frame clones appear in the TCRdb table, and some are missing; sequencing was by immunoSEQ multiplex PCR. The profile shows some 1 million clones, approximately 68% of them singletons. Sequencing was carried out using memory CD4+ T cells sorted from blood. The receptors derive from a man younger than 35 in good health. Each CDR3 is given with its conserved first and last residue.

J gene: TRBJ1-2
V gene: TRBV6-5
CDR3 protein: CASRRVGGGDGYTF

J gene: TRBJ2-7
V gene: TRBV18
CDR3 protein: CASSPTPPPTEQYF

J gene: TRBJ1-2
V gene: TRBV7-6
CDR3 protein: CASSLDSSPGQGFYGYTF

J gene: TRBJ2-2
V gene: TRBV19
CDR3 protein: CASSRTGANTGELFF

J gene: TRBJ2-5
V gene: TRBV10-3
CDR3 protein: CAISDLGETQYF

J gene: TRBJ2-2
V gene: TRBV2
CDR3 protein: CASTERGQGLTGELFF

J gene: TRBJ1-1
V gene: TRBV6-1
CDR3 protein: CASSENRRTEAFF

J gene: TRBJ2-1
V gene: TRBV7-2
CDR3 protein: CASSSGTSGWNEQFF

J gene: TRBJ2-1
V gene: TRBV19
CDR3 protein: CASSISGQYNEQFF

J gene: TRBJ2-1
V gene: TRBV6-5
CDR3 protein: CASSYSIGYSPNEQFF

J gene: TRBJ1-1
V gene: TRBV5-5
CDR3 protein: CASSPIDRNTEAFF

J gene: TRBJ1-2
V gene: TRBV19
CDR3 protein: CASSIAYLLQGVHGYTF

J gene: TRBJ2-1
V gene: TRBV19
CDR3 protein: CASLELAGVRNEQFF

J gene: TRBJ1-5
V gene: TRBV28
CDR3 protein: CASSFGRGNQPQHF

J gene: TRBJ2-3
V gene: TRBV4-3
CDR3 protein: CASSQRGVSTDTQYF

J gene: TRBJ1-1
V gene: TRBV15
CDR3 protein: CATSRGGMNTEAFF

J gene: TRBJ1-6
V gene: TRBV19
CDR3 protein: CASSLAGTLNSPLHF

J gene: TRBJ1-5
V gene: TRBV28
CDR3 protein: CASRLRGPLQQPQHF